This T cell receptor (beta chain) emerged from a study of T-cell reconstitution after alpha-beta-depleted transplantation in children. Preparation of the TCRbeta library involved a method that used unique molecular identifiers. In TCRdb, the PCR reads were re-called with MiXCR into one record per CDR3 protein. The repertoire holds 450,000 to 600,000 distinct CDR3 sequences, with 10% to 15% as singletons. Germline V gives CDR1 MNHEY, CDR2 SMNVEV (reference sequence). J lost 4 bases, V lost 5 bases, and 11 bases had no gene match. The CDR3 sequence is 15 residues long. The TCR comes from a male patient younger than 18 who had a stem cell transplant for acute myeloid leukemia, so the T cells may come from the graft donor. The source was PBMCs, mostly from graft donor cells, collected 360 days after TCRalphabeta/CD19-depleted stem cell transplant. The V gene is TRBV27, the J gene TRBJ2-7; 7 bases are shared with TRBD1. The CDR3 here is CASSAYRDSVYEQYF. The CDR3 coding sequence is TGTGCCAGCAGTGCCTACCGGGACAGCGTTTACGAGCAGTACTTC.